The 12 T cell receptor beta chains below were found in one sample sequenced in a study of blood T cells in healthy people across ages. A sample-barcoded 5' primer and a J-beta primer mix were used in a second PCR of roughly 6 to 11 cycles. TCRdb processed the 5' RACE reads anew with MiXCR; each CDR3 protein has one entry. The data show about 580,000 distinct CDR3 sequences, around half seen once. The specimen sequenced was blood. All receptors derive from a man older than 75 in good health.

This chain uses TRBV6-6 with TRBJ1-6; D is possibly TRBD1 (5 bases). This CDR3 region has 11 residues. With 8 bases removed from V and 14 bases from J, the gap between germline ends came to 13 bases. Germline V CDR1 and CDR2: MNHNY, SVGAGI (reference sequence). The CDR3 nucleotides are TGTGCCAGCGGAGTGGGGGGGGCCCTCCACTTT. Protein sequence: CASGVGGALHF.

This clonotype was detected a few times. The chain recombines TRBV7-2 with TRBJ2-7; D unclear. V was clipped by 4 bases and J by 4 bases, with 11 bases between them. Germline CDR1 and CDR2: SGHTA and FQGNSA. There are 13 residues in the CDR3. The CDR3 bases are TGTGCCAGCAGCTCCCCGGGCAAGTACGAGCAGTACTTC. Translated, it gives CASSSPGKYEQYF.

In its sample, this clonotype was seen once. The rearrangement links TRBV4-3 to TRBJ1-1; no clear D gene. Trimming pared 3 bases from V and 5 bases from J, leaving 13 bases between. The CDR3 covers 14 residues. Germline V CDR1 and CDR2: LGHNA, YSLEER. The CDR3 loop is CASSQGPGETEAFF. CDR3 sequence (DNA): TGCGCCAGCAGCCAGGGCCCCGGCGAGACTGAAGCTTTCTTT.

The V call is TRBV12-3 or TRBV12-4, the J call TRBJ1-1; D not resolved. Trimming removed 7 bases from V and 2 bases from J, with 14 bases in between. This CDR3 region has 14 residues. The CDR3 DNA reads TGTGCCAGCATCGCGGACGGCCCCAACACTGAAGCTTTCTTT. This codes for CASIADGPNTEAFF.

With regard to this clonotype: A read error is likely, as this CDR3 ends without the conserved phenylalanine or tryptophan. The chain couples TRBV29-1 to TRBJ2-7; 8 nucleotides match TRBD1. This CDR3 contains 13 residues. Germline V CDR1 and CDR2: SQVTM, ANQGSEA. The ends lost 6 bases at V and 2 bases at J; junction bases unmatched: 6. The CDR3 here is CSVSRDRTYEQYL. The CDR3 nucleotides are TGCAGCGTCTCCCGGGACAGGACCTACGAGCAGTACCTC.

As regards this clonotype: A read error is possible here, since a much larger clone lies one base away. This chain joins TRBV6-6 and TRBJ2-1; 8 bases are shared with TRBD2. V lost 6 bases, J lost 8 bases, and 9 bases stayed unmatched. This CDR3 comprises 14 residues. Germline values: CDR1 MNHNY, CDR2 SVGAGI (reference sequence). For the CDR3, the DNA is TGTGCCAGCAGAGGGGCGGGAGCGGGGGATGAGCAGTTCTTC. Translated, it gives CASRGAGAGDEQFF.

This clonotype was detected only a few times. The V call is TRBV14, the J call TRBJ2-1; D is unclear. Germline V lookup: CDR1 SGHDN, CDR2 FVKESK. V lost 1 base and J 10 bases, leaving 11 bases between the germline ends. The CDR3 runs 13 residues. The CDR3 spells CASSQVDVREQFF. CDR3 bases: TGTGCCAGCAGCCAAGTCGATGTTAGGGAGCAGTTCTTC.

The V and J genes are TRBV20-1 and TRBJ1-2; 10 bases agree with TRBD1. CDR1 DFQATT and CDR2 SNEGSKA come from the germline V gene (reference sequence). The CDR3 has 14 amino acids. V lost 6 bases and J lost 4; bases outside the gene matches: 8. The CDR3 DNA follows: TGCAGTGCACTCGGGACAGGGGTGTCCTATGGCTACACCTTC. Translated: CSALGTGVSYGYTF.

This clonotype was detected only a few times. This chain uses TRBV2 with TRBJ2-5; D perhaps matches TRBD2 (5 bases). This CDR3 comprises 14 residues. From germline, CDR1 is SNHLY and CDR2 FYNNEI. V was clipped by 2 bases and J by 7 bases, with 14 bases between them. This CDR3 reads CASSEWPAGSTQYF. CDR3 nucleotides: TGTGCCAGCAGTGAATGGCCGGCGGGTTCGACCCAGTACTTC.

Only a few counts were recorded for this clonotype. This sequence joins TRBV7-9 and TRBJ2-7; maybe TRBD2 (6 bases). The germline gives CDR1 SEHNR, CDR2 FQNEAQ (reference sequence). The V gene lost 5 bases and the J gene lost 5 bases, with 19 bases spanning the gap. The CDR3 runs 15 residues. CDR3 bases: TGTGCCAGCAGCGATCCGATGGGGCGCGGGAACGAGCAGTACTTC. Its translation is CASSDPMGRGNEQYF.

A few counts support this clonotype. V usage is TRBV7-2 and J usage is TRBJ2-1; D is perhaps TRBD2 (6 bases). Germline values: CDR1 SGHTA, CDR2 FQGNSA. V was cut by 5 bases and J by 10 bases, with 15 bases left in between. This CDR3 region has 13 residues. The CDR3, as DNA: TGTGCCAGCAGCCTACGACTAGTCAGGGAGCAGTTCTTC. Amino acid sequence: CASSLRLVREQFF.

V and J are TRBV3-1 and TRBJ2-1; 10 bases map to TRBD2. CDR1 LGHDT and CDR2 YNNKEL come from the germline V gene (reference sequence). This CDR3 has 16 amino acids. The V segment lost 1 base and the J segment 6 bases; nucleotides outside the gene matches: 6. The CDR3 coding sequence is TGTGCCAGCAGCCAAGTCGTACTAGCGGGGAGCAATGAGCAGTTCTTC. It specifies CASSQVVLAGSNEQFF.